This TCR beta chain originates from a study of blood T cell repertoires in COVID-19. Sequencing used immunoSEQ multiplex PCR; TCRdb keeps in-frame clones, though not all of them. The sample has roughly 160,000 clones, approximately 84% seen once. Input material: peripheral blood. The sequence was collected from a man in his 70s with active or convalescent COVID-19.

DNA for the CDR3: TGTGCCAGCAGCTCTCGGGTCTGGGACACTCAGCCCCAGCATTTT. Protein product: CASSSRVWDTQPQHF. The genes are TRBV7-2 and TRBJ1-5; D possibly corresponds to TRBD1 (6 bases). Per germline, CDR1 SGHTA and CDR2 FQGNSA. The CDR3 extends over 15 amino acids. The V end lost 4 bases, the J end lost 6 bases, and 16 bases lay between the germline ends.